This T cell receptor (beta chain) appears in the sequencing data of a study of cytomegalovirus exposure and HLA in healthy donors. In regard to this clone: Its antigen is not identified.

This table comes from immunoSEQ multiplex PCR, and its TCRdb copy is limited to in-frame clones, with some not included. The repertoire holds about 110,000 clones, with more than 75% as singletons. Per the germline V gene, CDR1 is SNHLY and CDR2 is FYNNEI. This CDR3 has 14 amino acids. The J segment lost 2 bases and the V segment lost 3 bases, leaving 0 bases of the junction unmatched. Broader study findings: Most TCR sequences were uncommon, yet certain public TCRs appeared in many donors.

The sequencing input was PBMCs. This receptor was taken from a woman aged 25 to 39 in good health and CMV-seropositive. The J gene is TRBJ1-5, the V gene TRBV2; 8 nucleotides align to TRBD1. For the CDR3, the DNA is TGTGCCAGCAGTGAGGGACAGGGCAATCAGCCCCAGCATTTT. Its protein is CASSEGQGNQPQHF.